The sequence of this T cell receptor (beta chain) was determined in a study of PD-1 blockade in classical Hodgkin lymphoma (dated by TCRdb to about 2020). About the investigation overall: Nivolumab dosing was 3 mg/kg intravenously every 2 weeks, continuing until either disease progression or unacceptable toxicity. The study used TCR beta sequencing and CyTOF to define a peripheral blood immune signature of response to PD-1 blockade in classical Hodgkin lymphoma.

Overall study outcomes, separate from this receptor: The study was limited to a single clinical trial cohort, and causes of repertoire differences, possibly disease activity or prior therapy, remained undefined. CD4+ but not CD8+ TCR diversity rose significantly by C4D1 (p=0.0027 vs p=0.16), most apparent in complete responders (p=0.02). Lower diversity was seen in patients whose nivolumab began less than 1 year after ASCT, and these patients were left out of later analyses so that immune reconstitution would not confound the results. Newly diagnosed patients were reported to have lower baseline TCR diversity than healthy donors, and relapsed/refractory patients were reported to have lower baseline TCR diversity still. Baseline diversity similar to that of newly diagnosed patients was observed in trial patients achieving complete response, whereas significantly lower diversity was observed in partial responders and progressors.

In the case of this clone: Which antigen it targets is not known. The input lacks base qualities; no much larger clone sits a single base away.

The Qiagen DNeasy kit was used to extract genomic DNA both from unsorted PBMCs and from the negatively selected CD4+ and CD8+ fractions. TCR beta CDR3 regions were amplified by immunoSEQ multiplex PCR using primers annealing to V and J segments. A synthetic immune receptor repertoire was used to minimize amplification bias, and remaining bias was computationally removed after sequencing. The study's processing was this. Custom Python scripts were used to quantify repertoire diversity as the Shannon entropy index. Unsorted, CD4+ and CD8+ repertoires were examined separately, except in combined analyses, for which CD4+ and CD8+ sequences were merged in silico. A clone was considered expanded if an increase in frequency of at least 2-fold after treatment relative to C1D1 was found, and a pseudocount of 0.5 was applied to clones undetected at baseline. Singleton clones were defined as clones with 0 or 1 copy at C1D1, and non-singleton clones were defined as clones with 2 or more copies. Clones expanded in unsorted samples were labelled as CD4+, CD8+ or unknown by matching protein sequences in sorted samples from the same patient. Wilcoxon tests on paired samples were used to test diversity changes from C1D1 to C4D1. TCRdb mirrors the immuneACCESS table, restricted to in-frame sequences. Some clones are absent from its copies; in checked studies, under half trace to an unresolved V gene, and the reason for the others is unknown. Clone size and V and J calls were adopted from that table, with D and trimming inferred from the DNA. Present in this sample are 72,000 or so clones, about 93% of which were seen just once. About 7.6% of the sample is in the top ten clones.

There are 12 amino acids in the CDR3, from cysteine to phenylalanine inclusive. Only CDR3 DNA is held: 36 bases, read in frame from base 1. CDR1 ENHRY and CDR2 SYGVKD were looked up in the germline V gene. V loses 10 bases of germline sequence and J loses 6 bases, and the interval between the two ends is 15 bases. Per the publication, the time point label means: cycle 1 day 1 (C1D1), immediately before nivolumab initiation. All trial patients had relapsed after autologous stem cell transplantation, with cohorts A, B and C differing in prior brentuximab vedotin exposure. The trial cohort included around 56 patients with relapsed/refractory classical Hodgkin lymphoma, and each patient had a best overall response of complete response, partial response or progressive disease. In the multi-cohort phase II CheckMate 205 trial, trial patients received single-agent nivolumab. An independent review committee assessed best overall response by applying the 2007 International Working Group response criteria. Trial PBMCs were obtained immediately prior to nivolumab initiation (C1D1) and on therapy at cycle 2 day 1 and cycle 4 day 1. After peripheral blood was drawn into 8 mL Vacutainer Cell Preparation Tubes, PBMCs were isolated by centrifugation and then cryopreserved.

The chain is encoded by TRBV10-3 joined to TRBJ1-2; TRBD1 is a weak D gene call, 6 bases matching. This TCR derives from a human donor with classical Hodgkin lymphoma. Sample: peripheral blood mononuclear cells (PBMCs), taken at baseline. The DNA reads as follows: TGTGCCACCCGGACAGACCTTAATGGCTACACCTTC. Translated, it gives CATRTDLNGYTF.